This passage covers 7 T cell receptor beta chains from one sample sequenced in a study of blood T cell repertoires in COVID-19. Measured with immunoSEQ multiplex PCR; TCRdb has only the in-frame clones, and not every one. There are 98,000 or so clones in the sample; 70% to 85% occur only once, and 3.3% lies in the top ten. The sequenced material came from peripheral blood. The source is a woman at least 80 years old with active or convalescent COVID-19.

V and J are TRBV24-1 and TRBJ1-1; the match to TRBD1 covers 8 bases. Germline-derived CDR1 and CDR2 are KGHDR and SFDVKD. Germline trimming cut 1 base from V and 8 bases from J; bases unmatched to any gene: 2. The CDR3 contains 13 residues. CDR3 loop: CATSDFGDREAFF. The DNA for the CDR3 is TGTGCCACCAGTGATTTTGGGGACAGGGAAGCTTTCTTT.

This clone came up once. CDR3 nucleotide sequence: TGTGCCAGCACCTCAGGGGGCGCAAGCTATGGCTACACCTTC. It yields the protein CASTSGGASYGYTF. This chain links TRBV5-4 with TRBJ1-2, with TRBD1 matching 8 bases. This CDR3 region has 14 residues. Germline CDR1 SGHNT, CDR2 YYREEE (reference sequence). The trim removed 6 bases at V and 4 bases at J, leaving 8 bases unmatched.

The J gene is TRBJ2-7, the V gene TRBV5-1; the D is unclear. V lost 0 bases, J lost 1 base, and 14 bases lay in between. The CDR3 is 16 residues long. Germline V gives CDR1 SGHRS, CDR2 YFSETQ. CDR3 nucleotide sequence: TGCGCCAGCAGCTTGGGATTAGAGCACTCTTCCTACGAGCAGTACTTC. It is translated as CASSLGLEHSSYEQYF.

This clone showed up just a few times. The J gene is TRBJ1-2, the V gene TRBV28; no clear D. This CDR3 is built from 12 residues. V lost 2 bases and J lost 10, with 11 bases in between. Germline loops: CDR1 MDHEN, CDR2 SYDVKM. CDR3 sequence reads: CASSLVREDYTF. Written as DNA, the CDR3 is TGTGCCAGCAGTTTAGTGAGGGAGGACTACACCTTC.

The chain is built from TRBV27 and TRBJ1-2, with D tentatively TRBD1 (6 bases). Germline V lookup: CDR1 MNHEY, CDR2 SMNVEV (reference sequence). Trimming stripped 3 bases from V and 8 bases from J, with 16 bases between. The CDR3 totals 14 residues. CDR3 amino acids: CASSFNRDTYGYTF. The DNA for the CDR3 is TGTGCCAGCAGTTTCAACCGGGACACTTACGGCTACACCTTC.

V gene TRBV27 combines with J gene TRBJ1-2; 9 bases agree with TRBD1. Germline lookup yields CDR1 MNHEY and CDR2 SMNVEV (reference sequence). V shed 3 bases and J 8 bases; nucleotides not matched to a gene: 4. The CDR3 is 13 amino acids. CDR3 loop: CASSFRTGDGYTF. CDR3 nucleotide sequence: TGTGCCAGCAGTTTTCGGACAGGGGACGGCTACACCTTC.

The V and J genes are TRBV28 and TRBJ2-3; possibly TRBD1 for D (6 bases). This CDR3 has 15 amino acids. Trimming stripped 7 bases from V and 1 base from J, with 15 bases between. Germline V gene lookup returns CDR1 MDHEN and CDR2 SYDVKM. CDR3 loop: CASTSAGVRTDTQYF. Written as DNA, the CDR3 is TGTGCCAGCACTTCTGCAGGGGTCCGCACAGATACGCAGTATTTT.